The TCR beta chain described here comes from a study of blood T cell repertoires in COVID-19. This clone has more than one count but fewer than ten. The assay was immunoSEQ multiplex PCR, and TCRdb's table has in-frame clones only and misses some. The repertoire holds roughly 67,000 clones, with around 83% as singletons. The CDR3 extends over 11 amino acids. Trimming pared 7 bases from V and 5 bases from J, leaving 6 bases between. Germline V lookup: CDR1 WSHSY, CDR2 SAAADI. Sequencing was carried out using peripheral blood. The gene calls are TRBV10-2 and TRBJ2-1; perhaps TRBD1 as D (5 bases). This receptor was obtained from a woman aged 60-75 years with acute or convalescent COVID-19. This chain's CDR3 is CASIGDNEQFF. The CDR3 nucleotides are TGCGCCAGCATAGGGGACAATGAGCAGTTCTTC.